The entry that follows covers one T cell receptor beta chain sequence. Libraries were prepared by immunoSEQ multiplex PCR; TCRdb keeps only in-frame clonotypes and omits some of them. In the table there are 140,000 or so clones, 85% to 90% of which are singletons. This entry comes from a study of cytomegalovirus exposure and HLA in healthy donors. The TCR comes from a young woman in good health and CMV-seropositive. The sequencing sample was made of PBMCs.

CDR3 sequence: CAIGQGNGELFF. CDR3 nucleotides: TGTGCCATAGGACAGGGTAACGGGGAGCTGTTTTTT. The rearrangement joins TRBV2 to TRBJ2-2; 8 positions match TRBD1. The CDR3 is 12 residues long. Looked up from germline, CDR1 is SNHLY and CDR2 is FYNNEI. V dropped 10 bases and J dropped 7; count of bases not matched to a gene: 5. Full variable domain (outside the CDR3, taken from reference TRBV2 and TRBJ2-2): EPEVTQTPSHQVTQMGQEVILRCVPISNHLYFYWYRQILGQKVEFLVSFYNNEISEKSEIFDDQFSVERPDGSNFTLKIRSTKLEDSAMYFCAIGQGNGELFFGEGSRLTVL.